This TCR beta chain is drawn from a study of T-cell memory formation after mild COVID-19. The V end was cut by 2 bases, the J end by 4 bases, with 16 bases between. The germline V gene has CDR1 SGDLS and CDR2 YYNGEE. This CDR3 is built from 16 residues. Using its own MiXCR run on the 5' RACE reads, TCRdb lists one record per CDR3 protein. The data hold some 210,000 distinct CDR3 sequences, with around 27% observed a single time. Sequencing input: PBMCs or a T cell subset sorted from them (not recorded which). This sequence was found in an adult woman who had mild COVID-19 (a few samples of this study predate the infection). Cell type and time point are not known. This sequence joins TRBV9 and TRBJ2-1; possible D gene TRBD2, 6 bases. The CDR3 here is CASSVLGTSQYNEQFF. CDR3 DNA: TGTGCCAGCAGCGTTTTGGGAACTAGCCAGTACAATGAGCAGTTCTTC.